This T cell receptor beta chain was sequenced during a study of beta chain features in type 1 diabetes. Regarding the study as a whole: VDJ junctions from type 1 diabetes patients carried fewer insertions and larger deletions. Among patients with Type 1 diabetes, TCRB CDR3s were moderately but significantly shorter in every one of the four CD4+ subsets. Researchers cautioned that cDNA sequencing could over-represent cells with high TCR expression.

As to this clone: Its antigen is unknown.

The germline CDR1 and CDR2 sequences are MNHNY and SVGAGI (reference sequence). The junction had 8 bases not matched to a gene; V was cut back by 6 bases and J by 3 bases. This CDR3 spans 15 amino acids. TCRB transcripts that were expressed got sequenced, as all of the isolated RNA had been reverse transcribed. The assay was immunoSEQ multiplex PCR, and TCRdb's table has in-frame clones only and misses some. The repertoire holds around 9,600 clones, about four fifths seen once, with roughly 1.5% in the top ten. This chain links TRBV6-6 with TRBJ2-7; 10 nucleotides line up with TRBD1. The sequencing input was Tregs from blood. The receptor was derived from a woman between 18 and 30 years old in good health. CDR3 residues: CASSHSTGGFYEQYF. The CDR3 coding sequence is TGTGCCAGCAGCCATTCGACAGGGGGCTTCTACGAGCAGTACTTC.